Each of the 15 T cell receptor beta chains below was sequenced from the same sample in a study of neoadjuvant nivolumab and ipilimumab in lung cancer. Sequencing was performed with immunoSEQ multiplex PCR; in TCRdb, only in-frame clones are kept and a portion is missing. Here the sample spans approximately 29,000 clones, around nine tenths being singletons. The material sequenced was peripheral blood, taken after neoadjuvant nivolumab, alone or with ipilimumab, at or shortly before surgery. Receptors originate from an adult with non-small cell lung cancer.

The chain recombines TRBV5-1 with TRBJ2-3, with 10 bases that match TRBD2. The CDR3 has 16 amino acids. The V gene end was trimmed by 2 bases and the J gene end by 2 bases; junction bases not matched to a gene: 5. Germline V gene lookup returns CDR1 SGHRS and CDR2 YFSETQ. CDR3 DNA: TGCGCCAGCAGCTTATCAGCGGGGGGGCCCACAGATACGCAGTATTTT. Its protein product is CASSLSAGGPTDTQYF.

This clone was recorded once. V gene TRBV5-8 combines with J gene TRBJ2-1, with 12 bases aligning to TRBD2. The ends lost 4 bases at V and 4 bases at J; junction bases unmatched: 3. The CDR3 has 15 residues. Germline CDR1 and CDR2: SGHTS and YDEGEE. The CDR3 DNA is TGTGCCAGCAGCCTGACTAGCGGGGGTTACAATGAGCAGTTCTTC. Translating it yields CASSLTSGGYNEQFF.

V gene TRBV28 combines with J gene TRBJ1-5; tentative D call: TRBD1 (5 bases). Germline loops: CDR1 MDHEN, CDR2 SYDVKM. CDR3 length equals 16 residues. V gave up 6 bases and J gave up 3 bases, with 18 bases separating them. The CDR3 loop is CASSSRRGLLNQPQHF. CDR3 bases: TGTGCCAGCAGCAGCCGGAGGGGCCTACTCAATCAGCCCCAGCATTTT.

The chain employs TRBV20-1 and TRBJ2-5; either TRBD1 or TRBD2 may fit D (6 bases each). CDR1 is DFQATT, CDR2 SNEGSKA, per germline (reference sequence). This CDR3 spans 10 amino acids. V lost 7 bases, J lost 14 bases, and 17 bases lay in between. The CDR3 protein is CSVSRGRAYF. The CDR3 nucleotides read TGCAGTGTTTCCCGGGGGCGGGCTTACTTC.

This sequence joins TRBV4-3 and TRBJ1-1; TRBD1 is a possible D gene (5 bases). Germline CDR1 LGHNA, CDR2 YSLEER. CDR3 length: 13 residues. V was shortened by 4 bases and J by 1 base, with 7 bases between the two germline ends. CDR3 in DNA: TGCGCCAGCAGCCTGAGGGGGAACACTGAAGCTTTCTTT. Translated, it gives CASSLRGNTEAFF.

The chain couples TRBV15 to TRBJ2-7, with D tentatively TRBD1 (5 bases). The CDR3 is 13 amino acids. Trimming took 1 base from V and 6 from J, leaving 10 bases between them. CDR1 and CDR2 (germline): LNHNV, YYDKDF (reference sequence). The CDR3 is CATSRVSGSEQYF. DNA for the CDR3: TGTGCCACCAGCAGAGTCTCAGGGTCCGAGCAGTACTTC. Looking up the rest from reference TRBV15 and TRBJ2-7 gives the full variable domain: DAMVIQNPRYQVTQFGKPVTLSCSQTLNHNVMYWYQQKSSQAPKLLFHYYDKDFNNEADTPDNFQSRRPNTSFCFLDIRSPGLGDTAMYLCATSRVSGSEQYFGPGTRLTVT.

The chain joins TRBV7-9 to TRBJ1-1; D perhaps matches TRBD1 (6 bases). CDR1 is SEHNR, CDR2 FQNEAQ, per germline (reference sequence). The CDR3 is 13 residues long. V was cut by 5 bases and J by 1 base, with 8 bases left in between. CDR3: CASSLTGNTEAFF. CDR3 coding DNA: TGTGCCAGCAGCCTGACAGGGAACACTGAAGCTTTCTTT.

The chain is built from TRBV5-1 and TRBJ2-3, with TRBD1 identical over 9 bases. The J segment lost 2 bases and the V segment lost 4 bases, leaving 8 bases of the junction unmatched. Looked up from germline, CDR1 is SGHRS and CDR2 is YFSETQ. The CDR3 has 16 amino acids. The CDR3 DNA follows: TGCGCCAGCAGCGAAGGGGACAGGGCGATCACAGATACGCAGTATTTT. Translated, it gives CASSEGDRAITDTQYF.

V usage is TRBV11-2 and J usage is TRBJ1-5; TRBD1 matches at 8 bases. V dropped 5 bases and J dropped 0; count of bases not matched to a gene: 6. Germline loops: CDR1 SGHAT, CDR2 FQNNGV. This CDR3 spans 16 amino acids. This CDR3 reads CASSRGTGYSNQPQHF. The DNA of the CDR3 is TGTGCCAGCAGCCGCGGGACAGGATATAGCAATCAGCCCCAGCATTTT.

The genes are TRBV18 and TRBJ2-5, with D possibly matching TRBD1 (6 bases). Trimming removed 2 bases at V and 5 bases at J, with 9 bases between. The CDR3 has 13 residues. The germline CDR1 and CDR2 sequences are KGHSH and LQKENI. CDR3 DNA: TGTGCCAGCTCACCAGCAGGGGCGGAGACCCAGTACTTC. Translation: CASSPAGAETQYF. The full variable domain, rest sourced from reference TRBV18 and TRBJ2-5, is NAGVMQNPRHLVRRRGQEARLRCSPMKGHSHVYWYRQLPEEGLKFMVYLQKENIIDESGMPKERFSAEFPKEGPSILRIQQVVRGDSAAYFCASSPAGAETQYFGPGTRLLVL.

This chain joins TRBV5-1 and TRBJ1-2, with D possibly matching TRBD1 (6 bases). CDR1 is SGHRS and CDR2 is YFSETQ in the germline V gene. The CDR3 covers 15 residues. With 0 bases removed from V and 8 bases from J, the gap between germline ends came to 17 bases. The DNA for the CDR3 is TGCGCCAGCAGCTTGGCGGGGGCGGAGGTATCCGGCTACACCTTC. It translates to CASSLAGAEVSGYTF.

The rearrangement uses TRBV10-3 and TRBJ2-1, with 10 nucleotides matching TRBD1. CDR1 is ENHRY, CDR2 SYGVKD, per germline. The ends lost 5 bases at V and 5 bases at J; junction bases unmatched: 3. CDR3 length: 14 amino acids. CDR3 amino acids: CAISPGQGHNEQFF. CDR3 DNA sequence: TGTGCCATCAGTCCGGGACAGGGGCACAATGAGCAGTTCTTC.

V is TRBV5-1 and J is TRBJ2-1; maybe TRBD2 (5 bases). This CDR3 contains 12 residues. Germline loops: CDR1 SGHRS, CDR2 YFSETQ. With 7 bases removed from V and 13 bases from J, the gap between germline ends came to 18 bases. DNA for the CDR3: TGCGCCAGCGCCGGGGTGGGCAGTAGTCAGTTCTTC. Protein product: CASAGVGSSQFF.

Only one count was recorded for this clone. V and J are TRBV5-6 and TRBJ1-5; D might be TRBD1 (5 bases). Trimming cost V 4 bases and J 6 bases, with 11 bases left between them. The CDR3 covers 13 residues. Germline V lookup: CDR1 SGHDT, CDR2 YYEEEE. DNA of the CDR3: TGTGCCAGCAGCACCGGGGGGAGTCAGCCCCAGCATTTT. Translation gives CASSTGGSQPQHF.

CDR3 loop: CASGTAGARTQYF. The DNA for the CDR3 is TGCGCCAGCGGGACTGCAGGGGCAAGGACCCAGTACTTC. V usage is TRBV10-2 and J usage is TRBJ2-5; possibly TRBD1 or TRBD2 for D (6 bases each). V gave up 8 bases and J gave up 7 bases, with 17 bases separating them. CDR1 is WSHSY and CDR2 is SAAADI in the germline V gene. CDR3 length: 13 amino acids.